The present TCR beta chain was sequenced within a study of long-term antiretroviral therapy in people with HIV. Each contributor possessed a minimum of one pre-ART and a minimum of two post-ART PBMC samples. With respect to this clone: Its matching antigen is unknown.

Overall study results and limits: Blood, drawn from the mid-2000s to the late 2010s, may reflect older ART regimens. CDR3 lengths in HIV samples spanned a narrower range than controls. Information pertaining to ART adherence, viral resistance or therapeutic modifications was not obtained.

V lost 5 bases, J lost 8 bases, and 19 bases lay in between. The germline V gene encodes CDR1 PRHDT and CDR2 FYEKMQ (reference sequence). This CDR3 has 15 residues. Running of the v3.0 immunoSEQ assay took place at survey level. Profiled with immunoSEQ multiplex PCR; TCRdb holds only in-frame clones, not every one. The table lists about 20,000 clones, 75% to 90% of them singletons. This chain uses TRBV13 with TRBJ2-1, with a possible D match to TRBD2 (7 bases). Material: unsorted PBMCs, obtained 1.2 years after starting antiretroviral therapy. The receptor comes from a woman aged 40 to 50 with HIV. CDR3 DNA: TGTGCCAGCAGCGCAGGACTAGTGGGGGGCGATGAGCAGTTCTTC. Residues: CASSAGLVGGDEQFF.